This TCR beta chain was captured in a study of T cell clusters in autoimmune cytopenias. TRB was amplified from 250 ng of peripheral blood genomic DNA per sample. One tube held mixed TRB-A and TRB-B primer pools for touch-down PCR. TCRdb reanalyzed the multiplex PCR reads and collapses them to one entry per CDR3 protein, without DNA. This sample's table reports thousands of distinct CDR3 sequences. The CDR3 spans 13 residues. Germline V gives CDR1 SGHAT, CDR2 FQNNGV. Details on this clonotype: Antigen specificity is unknown.

Study results and limitations: A dominant lymphoma-associated repertoire apparently masked the cluster-lack signature in secondary cytopenia versus chronic lymphocytic leukemia. TRB repertoire shifts in secondary cytopenia and chronic lymphocytic leukemia mostly reflected lymphoma, not autoimmunity. Primary autoimmune cytopenia patients seemingly lacked the physiological T cell clusters found in healthy donors. Compared with active autoimmune hepatitis patients, healthy donors showed approximately 2.7-fold more exclusive TRB clusters.

A further study also used this sample, focusing on T cell repertoires in aging, cancer and after chemotherapy.

The sequence was obtained from a human donor with an autoimmune cytopenia or autoimmune hepatitis (not recorded which). The rearrangement uses TRBV11-2 and TRBJ1-2; TCRdb calls TRBD1, which cannot be checked without DNA. Material: peripheral blood. This chain's CDR3 is CASSESGVYGYTF.